This is a list of T cell receptor beta chains from one sample in a study of long-term antiretroviral therapy in people with HIV. The table came from immunoSEQ multiplex PCR; TCRdb's copy has only in-frame clones and leaves some out. The table has under 20,000 clones, roughly 80% seen once. Sequences were derived from unsorted PBMCs, sampled 0.2 years after starting antiretroviral therapy. The receptor source for this set is a woman aged 40 to 50 with HIV. CDR3s include the opening cysteine and the closing phenylalanine or tryptophan. Fields, in order: D gene, J gene, clone size, V gene, CDR3 protein, CDR3 DNA. D genes are given only for firm matches. The size field is filled for only some rows; it gives once, few, many or a size class.

D: NA
J: TRBJ2-7
size: once
V: TRBV5-6
CDR3: CASSGLDYEQYF
DNA: TGTGCCAGCAGCGGCTTGGACTACGAGCAGTACTTC

D: NA
J: TRBJ1-4
size: NA
V: TRBV6-6
CDR3: CASTPPGGPTNEKLFF
DNA: TGTGCCAGCACTCCCCCGGGGGGGCCAACTAATGAAAAACTGTTTTTT

D: NA
J: TRBJ2-3
size: few
V: TRBV7-8
CDR3: CASSLAGSADTQYF
DNA: TGTGCCAGCAGCTTAGCGGGATCCGCAGATACGCAGTATTTT

D: NA
J: TRBJ1-3
size: NA
V: TRBV10-3
CDR3: CAIKEGSSGNTIYF
DNA: TGTGCCATCAAAGAGGGTTCCTCTGGAAACACCATATATTTT

D: TRBD1
J: TRBJ1-5
size: NA
V: TRBV7-2
CDR3: CASSLAGQGNQPQHF
DNA: TGTGCCAGCAGCTTAGCCGGACAGGGGAATCAGCCCCAGCATTTT

D: NA
J: TRBJ2-1
size: NA
V: TRBV5-4
CDR3: CASSLRTGTYNEQFF
DNA: TGTGCCAGCAGCCTCCGAACGGGAACCTACAATGAGCAGTTCTTC

D: NA
J: TRBJ2-1
size: NA
V: TRBV25-1
CDR3: CASSEAGVRGDEQFF
DNA: TGTGCCAGCAGTGAGGCAGGGGTTCGAGGGGATGAGCAGTTCTTC

D: NA
J: TRBJ1-1
size: few
V: TRBV7-6
CDR3: CASSPLGTEAFF
DNA: TGTGCCAGCAGCCCCTTGGGCACTGAAGCTTTCTTT

D: NA
J: TRBJ1-4
size: NA
V: TRBV27
CDR3: CASSLPLGQMNEKLFF
DNA: TGTGCCAGCAGTCTTCCCCTTGGTCAGATGAATGAAAAACTGTTTTTT

D: NA
J: TRBJ1-2
size: once
V: TRBV6-1
CDR3: CASSEVGQPSTGGYTF
DNA: TGTGCCAGCAGTGAAGTAGGACAGCCTTCAACGGGGGGCTACACCTTC

D: NA
J: TRBJ1-2
size: NA
V: TRBV5-5
CDR3: CASTISSPTQGSDNYGYTF
DNA: TGTGCCAGCACCATCTCGTCCCCGACACAGGGATCCGATAACTATGGCTACACCTTC

D: NA
J: TRBJ1-1
size: NA
V: TRBV2
CDR3: CASKENTEAFF
DNA: TGTGCCAGCAAAGAGAACACTGAAGCTTTCTTT

D: TRBD2
J: TRBJ2-7
size: NA
V: TRBV7-8
CDR3: CASSLLRLAGSSYEQYF
DNA: TGTGCCAGCAGCTTACTCAGACTAGCGGGGTCCTCCTACGAGCAGTACTTC

D: TRBD1
J: TRBJ2-7
size: NA
V: TRBV27
CDR3: CASSFGDSSYEQYF
DNA: TGTGCCAGCAGTTTCGGGGACAGCTCCTACGAGCAGTACTTC

D: NA
J: TRBJ2-3
size: NA
V: TRBV30
CDR3: CARTSVGHTDTQYF
DNA: TGTGCCCGGACTAGTGTGGGACACACAGATACGCAGTATTTT

D: NA
J: TRBJ1-2
size: NA
V: TRBV6-6
CDR3: CASSWGGGYTF
DNA: TGTGCCAGCAGCTGGGGCGGCGGCTACACCTTC

D: NA
J: TRBJ1-5
size: NA
V: TRBV15
CDR3: CATSRDGGGNQPQHF
DNA: TGTGCCACCAGCAGAGATGGGGGGGGCAATCAGCCCCAGCATTTT

D: TRBD1
J: TRBJ2-7
size: NA
V: TRBV5-5
CDR3: CASTRTGPGDEQYF
DNA: TGTGCCAGCACCCGGACAGGGCCGGGGGACGAGCAGTACTTC

D: TRBD1
J: TRBJ2-4
size: NA
V: TRBV7-9
CDR3: CASSNPTGARNIQYF
DNA: TGTGCCAGCAGCAACCCGACAGGGGCAAGAAACATTCAGTACTTC

D: NA
J: TRBJ1-2
size: once
V: TRBV4-3
CDR3: CASSQDSGAYGYTF
DNA: TGCGCCAGCAGCCAAGACTCAGGGGCCTATGGCTACACCTTC

D: NA
J: TRBJ1-5
size: NA
V: TRBV7-5
CDR3: CVRGTGGCNQPQHF
DNA: TGTGTCAGAGGAACAGGGGGCTGCAATCAGCCCCAGCATTTT

D: NA
J: TRBJ2-5
size: NA
V: TRBV28
CDR3: CASSPGQWETQYF
DNA: TGTGCCAGCAGCCCCGGACAGTGGGAGACCCAGTACTTC

D: TRBD1
J: TRBJ2-1
size: NA
V: TRBV6-4
CDR3: CASSDGARGRNEQFF
DNA: TGTGCCAGCAGTGACGGGGCCAGGGGGCGGAATGAGCAGTTCTTC

D: NA
J: TRBJ1-2
size: NA
V: TRBV30
CDR3: CAWSRVLSDGYTF
DNA: TGTGCCTGGAGTAGAGTTCTGTCGGACGGCTACACCTTC

D: NA
J: TRBJ2-6
size: NA
V: TRBV18
CDR3: CASSPPSAGGANVLTF
DNA: TGTGCCAGCTCACCACCGTCCGCCGGCGGGGCCAACGTCCTGACTTTC

D: TRBD1
J: TRBJ2-2
size: NA
V: TRBV11-3
CDR3: CASADRDPGELFF
DNA: TGTGCCAGCGCTGACAGGGATCCCGGGGAGCTGTTTTTT

D: TRBD1
J: TRBJ1-1
size: once
V: TRBV6-5
CDR3: CASSSSGTANTEAFF
DNA: TGTGCCAGCAGTTCTTCCGGGACAGCAAACACTGAAGCTTTCTTT

D: TRBD1
J: TRBJ1-6
size: NA
V: TRBV30
CDR3: CAWSSGQANSPLHF
DNA: TGTGCCTGGAGCTCGGGACAGGCAAATTCACCCCTCCACTTT

D: TRBD2
J: TRBJ2-2
size: NA
V: TRBV7-8
CDR3: CASSFTSGNTGELFF
DNA: TGTGCCAGCAGTTTCACTAGCGGGAACACCGGGGAGCTGTTTTTT

D: TRBD1
J: TRBJ1-5
size: few
V: TRBV30
CDR3: CAWSAVTGGNQPQHF
DNA: TGTGCCTGGAGTGCGGTCACAGGGGGCAATCAGCCCCAGCATTTT

D: NA
J: TRBJ1-2
size: NA
V: TRBV29-1
CDR3: CSVEDLRSAYGYTF
DNA: TGCAGCGTTGAAGATCTTCGGTCGGCCTATGGCTACACCTTC

D: NA
J: TRBJ2-7
size: NA
V: TRBV30
CDR3: CAWSVRPYSYEQYF
DNA: TGTGCCTGGAGTGTAAGGCCCTATTCATACGAGCAGTACTTC

D: NA
J: TRBJ1-4
size: NA
V: TRBV2
CDR3: CASRGVDATNEKLFF
DNA: TGTGCCAGCCGGGGGGTAGACGCAACTAATGAAAAACTGTTTTTT

D: NA
J: TRBJ1-1
size: few
V: TRBV19
CDR3: CASSIDSWTEAFF
DNA: TGTGCCAGTAGTATCGACAGTTGGACTGAAGCTTTCTTT

D: NA
J: TRBJ2-3
size: NA
V: TRBV6-5
CDR3: CASSYAGTDTQYF
DNA: TGTGCCAGCAGTTACGCGGGCACAGATACGCAGTATTTT

D: TRBD2
J: TRBJ2-7
size: NA
V: TRBV15
CDR3: CATSRVPSGGSYEQYF
DNA: TGTGCCACCAGCAGAGTACCTAGCGGGGGTTCCTACGAGCAGTACTTC

D: TRBD1
J: TRBJ2-7
size: NA
V: TRBV5-6
CDR3: CASSDGTGGPYEQYF
DNA: TGTGCCAGCAGCGACGGGACAGGGGGCCCCTACGAGCAGTACTTC

D: NA
J: TRBJ2-7
size: few
V: TRBV18
CDR3: CASSPSGLEQYF
DNA: TGTGCCAGCTCACCTTCCGGGCTCGAGCAGTACTTC

D: NA
J: TRBJ1-2
size: NA
V: TRBV6-5
CDR3: CASSAEDYGYTF
DNA: TGTGCCAGCAGTGCCGAGGACTATGGCTACACCTTC

D: TRBD1
J: TRBJ1-1
size: NA
V: TRBV27
CDR3: CASSLRGGHTEAFF
DNA: TGTGCCAGCAGCCTCAGGGGGGGACACACTGAAGCTTTCTTT

D: NA
J: TRBJ1-4
size: NA
V: TRBV6-1
CDR3: CASSEALWATRRGQKLFF
DNA: TGTGCCAGCAGTGAAGCGCTTTGGGCCACCAGGCGGGGGCAAAAACTGTTTTTT

D: NA
J: TRBJ1-2
size: NA
V: TRBV19
CDR3: CASSVSRLHTF
DNA: TGTGCCAGTAGTGTATCAAGGTTACACACCTTC

D: NA
J: TRBJ1-2
size: NA
V: TRBV5-4
CDR3: CASSLPPRGGYTF
DNA: TGTGCCAGCAGCCTACCACCGAGAGGTGGCTACACCTTC

D: TRBD2
J: TRBJ2-1
size: NA
V: TRBV27
CDR3: CASSLAGGSYNEQFF
DNA: TGTGCCAGCAGTTTAGCGGGGGGTTCCTACAATGAGCAGTTCTTC

D: TRBD1
J: TRBJ2-7
size: once
V: TRBV19
CDR3: CASSLGQGYEQYF
DNA: TGTGCCAGTAGCCTGGGACAGGGCTACGAGCAGTACTTC

D: TRBD1
J: TRBJ2-7
size: NA
V: TRBV5-1
CDR3: CASSRDRGLYEQYF
DNA: TGCGCCAGCAGCCGAGACAGGGGATTATACGAGCAGTACTTC

D: NA
J: TRBJ2-1
size: NA
V: TRBV29-1
CDR3: CSVAGDNEQFF
DNA: TGCAGCGTTGCGGGCGACAATGAGCAGTTCTTC

D: NA
J: TRBJ2-5
size: NA
V: TRBV5-8
CDR3: CASSSGGISQETQYF
DNA: TGTGCCAGCAGCTCGGGGGGCATCTCTCAAGAGACCCAGTACTTC

D: NA
J: TRBJ1-2
size: NA
V: TRBV19
CDR3: CASTNNGQNYGYTF
DNA: TGTGCCAGTACTAATAATGGACAGAACTATGGCTACACCTTC

D: NA
J: TRBJ1-2
size: few
V: TRBV7-8
CDR3: CASSLGTGSSNYGYTF
DNA: TGTGCCAGCAGCTTAGGGACGGGGTCCTCTAACTATGGCTACACCTTC

D: NA
J: TRBJ2-1
size: NA
V: TRBV5-5
CDR3: CASSPRGPLYNEQFF
DNA: TGTGCCAGCAGCCCCCGGGGGCCTCTCTACAATGAGCAGTTCTTC

D: TRBD1
J: TRBJ1-1
size: once
V: TRBV19
CDR3: CASSPQDRGVNTEAFF
DNA: TGTGCCAGTAGTCCCCAGGACAGGGGGGTGAACACTGAAGCTTTCTTT

D: NA
J: TRBJ2-7
size: NA
V: TRBV27
CDR3: CASSYKTQGYEQYF
DNA: TGTGCCAGCAGTTACAAAACTCAGGGCTACGAGCAGTACTTC

D: NA
J: TRBJ1-2
size: NA
V: TRBV5-1
CDR3: CASSYTGTGYTF
DNA: TGCGCCAGCAGCTATACAGGGACTGGCTACACCTTC

D: TRBD1
J: TRBJ2-7
size: NA
V: TRBV5-1
CDR3: CASSLAGQASYEQYF
DNA: TGCGCCAGCAGCTTGGCGGGACAGGCCTCCTACGAGCAGTACTTC

D: TRBD1
J: TRBJ2-1
size: medium-sized
V: TRBV10-1
CDR3: CASSDGTGDYNEQFF
DNA: TGCGCCAGCAGTGACGGGACAGGGGACTACAATGAGCAGTTCTTC